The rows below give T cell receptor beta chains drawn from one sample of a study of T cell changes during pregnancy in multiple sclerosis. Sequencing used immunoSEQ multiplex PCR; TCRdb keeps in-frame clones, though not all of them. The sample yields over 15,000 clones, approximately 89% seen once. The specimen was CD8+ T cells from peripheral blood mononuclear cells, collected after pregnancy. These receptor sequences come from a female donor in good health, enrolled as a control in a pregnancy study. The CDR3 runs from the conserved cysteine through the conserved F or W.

CDR3: CASSLEDSSYEQYF; J: TRBJ2-7; V: TRBV5-1
CDR3: CASSLGQGRTEAFF; J: TRBJ1-1; V: TRBV5-1
CDR3: CASSSQQGYVDGYTF; J: TRBJ1-2; V: TRBV7-8
CDR3: CASSSDRGYEQYF; J: TRBJ2-7; V: TRBV6-6
CDR3: CASSLKRAAYNEQFF; J: TRBJ2-1; V: TRBV7-9
CDR3: CASSPGTDYGYTF; J: TRBJ1-2; V: TRBV7-3
CDR3: CASSPLAGKNTEAFF; J: TRBJ1-1; V: TRBV9
CDR3: CATSRDEGTANEKLFF; J: TRBJ1-4; V: TRBV15
CDR3: CASASLAGARGTDTQYF; J: TRBJ2-3; V: TRBV5-6
CDR3: CAWSHQQTNYQPQHF; J: TRBJ1-5; V: TRBV30
CDR3: CATSRGQGKTYEQYF; J: TRBJ2-7; V: TRBV15
CDR3: CASSAPGGTEAFF; J: TRBJ1-1; V: TRBV6-6
CDR3: CASSLAGQALHSF; J: TRBJ1-2; V: TRBV5-1
CDR3: CASSPPIGEMSTDTQYF; J: TRBJ2-3; V: TRBV7-9
CDR3: CASSLEPGTGLIRDYGYTF; J: TRBJ1-2; V: TRBV5-5
CDR3: CSVEAWQGRAYEQYF; J: TRBJ2-7; V: TRBV29-1
CDR3: CASRSYGYTF; J: TRBJ1-2; V: TRBV2
CDR3: CASSTGFNTEAFF; J: TRBJ1-1; V: TRBV27
CDR3: CASSLENRGTEAFF; J: TRBJ1-1; V: TRBV5-4
CDR3: CAWSKLPNQVNYGYTF; J: TRBJ1-2; V: TRBV30
CDR3: CASSLGRTGRTEAFF; J: TRBJ1-1; V: TRBV7-9
CDR3: CASSEASSGANVLTF; J: TRBJ2-6; V: TRBV6-1
CDR3: CSVLIQGNEQFF; J: TRBJ2-1; V: TRBV29-1
CDR3: CASRSTEYEQYF; J: TRBJ2-7; V: TRBV5-1
CDR3: CASSQDRAAVNTEAFF; J: TRBJ1-1; V: TRBV4-3
CDR3: CASSYFLRGDTDTQYF; J: TRBJ2-3; V: TRBV5-4
CDR3: CASSFRGTYEQYF; J: TRBJ2-7; V: TRBV7-9
CDR3: CASSPDRGYEQYF; J: TRBJ2-7; V: TRBV7-8
CDR3: CASNLGGSEKLFF; J: TRBJ1-4; V: TRBV7-9
CDR3: CSVEERGAAGYTQYF; J: TRBJ2-3; V: TRBV29-1
CDR3: CASSPRLAGGIAKNIQYF; J: TRBJ2-4; V: TRBV5-1
CDR3: CASSQVLSSGGYPQVTEGQYF; J: TRBJ2-3; V: TRBV4-3
CDR3: CASSYGVNTEAFF; J: TRBJ1-1; V: TRBV11-2
CDR3: CSGVSGGAGETQYF; J: TRBJ2-5; V: TRBV29-1
CDR3: CASSQDPTGSAEAFF; J: TRBJ1-1; V: TRBV4-3
CDR3: CASSRLSTRGRSTEAFF; J: TRBJ1-1; V: TRBV21-1
CDR3: CAWGRGNQPQHF; J: TRBJ1-5; V: TRBV30
CDR3: CASSQEVASYEQYF; J: TRBJ2-7; V: TRBV4-3
CDR3: CASSPSGGAYNEQFF; J: TRBJ2-1; V: TRBV4-1
CDR3: CASSLQGDLDEQYF; J: TRBJ2-7; V: TRBV7-9
CDR3: CASSEDRFGQPQHF; J: TRBJ1-5; V: TRBV6-1